Shown below are 12 T cell receptor beta chains from a single sample sequenced in a study of shared clonotypes between healthy human individuals (dated by TCRdb to between 2020 and 2021). The library relied on the immunoSEQ multiplex PCR assay. TCRdb obtained this table from immuneACCESS and retained in-frame rearrangements with V and J assigned. These tables miss some clones; where compared with another copy, unresolved V genes account for less than half of the shortfall, and the remainder is unexplained. This sample has some 1,900,000 clones in its table, and just under 95% of those were observed once. The top ten hold 0.95% to 1.5% of the sample. CD8 naive samples were CD45RO-negative cells positively selected for CCR7, giving a CD45RA+CCR7+ population that excluded TemRA cells. Material: naive CD8+ T cells sorted from blood. This specimen's cell subset or site label, interpreted: CD45RA+CCR7+. The receptor source for this set is a man aged 18 to 35 in good health.

The J gene is TRBJ2-7, the V gene TRBV7-8; 7 bases match TRBD1. J was trimmed by 2 bases and V by 4 bases; bases with no gene match: 5. Per germline, CDR1 SGHVS and CDR2 FQNEAQ. There are 14 residues in the CDR3. CDR3 DNA sequence: TGTGCCAGCAGCTCTGGGGACAGAACCTACGAGCAGTACTTC. Translating it yields CASSSGDRTYEQYF.

The gene calls are TRBV7-6 and TRBJ2-5; no firm D call. The DNA matches TRBJ2-7 better at its end, which makes the J call doubtful. CDR1 SGHVS and CDR2 FNYEAQ come from the germline V gene. The CDR3 has 13 amino acids. CDR3 loop: CASSLTETYEQYF. DNA of the CDR3: TGTGCCAGCAGCTTGACGGAAACCTACGAGCAGTACTTC.

The V and J genes are TRBV4-1 and TRBJ1-4; D unresolved. There are 14 residues in the CDR3. The V and J ends lost 1 base and 7 bases respectively, with 10 bases between them. Germline CDR1 is MGHRA and CDR2 is YSYEKL. The CDR3 coding sequence is TGCGCCAGCAGCCAAGGGACCGTATTTGAAAAACTGTTTTTT. This translates into CASSQGTVFEKLFF.

V and J are TRBV19 and TRBJ2-5; possibly TRBD1 for D (5 bases). The CDR3 is made up of 14 amino acids. The V gene's germline CDR1 is LNHDA and CDR2 SQIVND (reference sequence). Trimming shortened V by 6 bases and J by 1 base, and 12 bases separated the two germline ends. CDR3 nucleotide sequence: TGTGCCAGTAGCCCTCGACAGAGCCAAGAGACCCAGTACTTC. Translated: CASSPRQSQETQYF.

Remarks on this clone: One end of the junction varies from germline; a read error may be responsible. The V and J genes are TRBV7-7 and TRBJ2-5; 14 bases align to TRBD2. Germline CDR1 SSHAT, CDR2 FNYEAQ (reference sequence). This CDR3 contains 15 residues. The CDR3 DNA sequence: TGTGCTAGCAGCGAGGGACTAGCGGGAGAGGGGACCCAGTACTTC. Translation gives CASSEGLAGEGTQYF.

The chain combines TRBV7-9 with TRBJ2-1; D might be TRBD2 (5 bases). This CDR3 comprises 14 residues. V dropped 1 base and J dropped 7 bases, with 11 bases sitting between them. Germline lookup yields CDR1 SEHNR and CDR2 FQNEAQ (reference sequence). DNA for the CDR3: TGTGCCAGCAGCTTAGGGGCTAGCCCTAATGAGCAGTTCTTC. This translates into CASSLGASPNEQFF.

The chain carries TRBV7-9 and TRBJ2-1; 8 nucleotides agree with TRBD1. From germline, CDR1 is SEHNR and CDR2 FQNEAQ (reference sequence). The CDR3 is made up of 15 amino acids. Germline trimming cut 2 bases from V and 4 bases from J; bases unmatched to any gene: 4. The CDR3 loop is CASSLTQGVYNEQFF. CDR3 bases: TGTGCCAGCAGCTTAACACAGGGGGTTTACAATGAGCAGTTCTTC.

This chain connects TRBV13 to TRBJ2-7; unclear D gene. This CDR3 has 14 amino acids. Trimming removed 4 bases from V and 0 bases from J, with 10 bases in between. The germline gives CDR1 PRHDT, CDR2 FYEKMQ (reference sequence). The CDR3 spells CASSSSTASYEQYF. As DNA, the CDR3 is TGTGCCAGCAGCTCATCGACGGCCTCCTACGAGCAGTACTTC. Filled out from reference TRBV13 and TRBJ2-7, the complete variable domain reads AAGVIQSPRHLIKEKRETATLKCYPIPRHDTVYWYQQGPGQDPQFLISFYEKMQSDKGSIPDRFSAQQFSDYHSELNMSSLELGDSALYFCASSSSTASYEQYFGPGTRLTVT.

The V call is TRBV28, the J call TRBJ2-2; tentative D call: TRBD1 (6 bases). This CDR3 comprises 14 residues. V lost 7 bases and J lost 1, with 10 bases in between. Germline lookup yields CDR1 MDHEN and CDR2 SYDVKM. The CDR3 reads CASNPDRNTGELFF. The CDR3, as DNA: TGTGCCAGCAACCCGGACAGGAACACCGGGGAGCTGTTTTTT.

This clone occurred once. The J gene is TRBJ1-6, the V gene TRBV9, with TRBD1 identical over 7 bases. V lost 3 bases and J lost 6; bases outside the gene matches: 6. Germline-derived CDR1 and CDR2 are SGDLS and YYNGEE. The CDR3 runs 15 residues. This CDR3 is CASSASGGSNSPLHF. The DNA for the CDR3 is TGTGCCAGCAGCGCCTCAGGGGGAAGTAATTCACCCCTCCACTTT.

The gene calls are TRBV7-9 and TRBJ2-7; 7 bases are a match to TRBD2. CDR1 SEHNR and CDR2 FQNEAQ come from the germline V gene (reference sequence). CDR3 size: 14 residues. Trimming cost V 3 bases and J 6 bases; bases outside gene matches: 8. The CDR3 nucleotides read TGTGCCAGCAGCTTTTTCGAGCGGGGTCGCGAGCAGTACTTC. Encoded protein: CASSFFERGREQYF.

This clone occurred once. For the CDR3, the DNA is TGCGCCAGCAGCCAAGATATTGGAACTAGCGGGGTCACAGATACGCAGTATTTT. Translating gives CASSQDIGTSGVTDTQYF. The chain links TRBV4-3 to TRBJ2-3, with TRBD2 identical over 10 bases. V shed 0 bases and J 2 bases; nucleotides not matched to a gene: 8. Germline V CDR1 and CDR2: LGHNA, YSLEER. CDR3 length equals 18 residues.